This entry lists 7 T cell receptor beta chains sequenced from one sample in a study of cytotoxic CD8 clonotypes in ibrutinib-treated CLL. Produced via immunoSEQ multiplex PCR; TCRdb's table is partial and in-frame only. The data show roughly 200,000 clones, around 70% seen once. This specimen consisted of PBMCs, obtained after 24 months of ibrutinib treatment. Every receptor here comes from a human donor with chronic lymphocytic leukemia.

V gene TRBV14 combines with J gene TRBJ1-2, with 7 bases matching TRBD1. CDR1 is SGHDN and CDR2 is FVKESK in the germline V gene. V was clipped by 0 bases and J by 3 bases; unmatched bases: 10. The CDR3 consists of 17 residues. The CDR3, as DNA: TGTGCCAGCAGCCAAGAAGGGTTCTGGGGGACAGACTATGGCTACACCTTC. Amino acids: CASSQEGFWGTDYGYTF.

V gene TRBV30 combines with J gene TRBJ1-5, with D tentatively TRBD1 (5 bases). V was cut by 5 bases and J by 9 bases, with 11 bases left in between. CDR1 is GTSNPN and CDR2 is SVGIG in the germline V gene (reference sequence). The CDR3 is 11 amino acids. In DNA form, the CDR3 reads TGTGCCTGGGGACGGGGCCGGCCCCAGCATTTT. Its translation is CAWGRGRPQHF.

V and J are TRBV4-3 and TRBJ2-7, with TRBD1 matching over 9 bases. The trim removed 1 base at V and 3 bases at J, leaving 7 bases unmatched. Germline V gene sequence: CDR1 LGHNA, CDR2 YSLEER. This CDR3 comprises 16 residues. CDR3 residues: CASSQGFPGQGYEQYF. CDR3 in DNA: TGCGCCAGCAGCCAAGGATTCCCGGGACAGGGCTACGAGCAGTACTTC.

This chain joins TRBV25-1 and TRBJ1-3, with 9 bases that match TRBD1. Germline CDR1 and CDR2: MGHDK and SYGVNS. There are 16 residues in the CDR3. V lost 4 bases to trimming and J lost 3 bases; unmatched junction nucleotides: 7. DNA for the CDR3: TGTGCCAGCAGTGGGAGAGGGACAGGGTATGGAAACACCATATATTTT. Translated, it gives CASSGRGTGYGNTIYF.

The chain has TRBV6-1 and TRBJ2-7, with TRBD1 matching over 11 bases. Germline CDR1 and CDR2: MNHNS and SASEGT. The CDR3 sequence is 15 residues long. With V trimmed by 1 base and J by 4 bases, 3 bases remained unmatched. DNA for the CDR3: TGTGCCAGCAGTGAAGGGACAGGGGGCGTTTACGAGCAGTACTTC. Translating it yields CASSEGTGGVYEQYF.

A few counts support this clone. This chain links TRBV6-6 with TRBJ2-5; tentative D call: TRBD2 (5 bases). Germline CDR1 and CDR2: MNHNY and SVGAGI (reference sequence). This CDR3 spans 12 amino acids. Trimming took off 6 bases at V and 5 bases at J, with 10 bases between the two ends. The CDR3, as DNA: TGTGCCAGCAGAGGAGGCGGCGAGACCCAGTACTTC. Its protein is CASRGGGETQYF.

The V call is TRBV4-2, the J call TRBJ1-5, with 7 nucleotides matching TRBD1. CDR1 is LGHNA, CDR2 YNFKEQ, per germline. With 1 base clipped from V and 1 base from J, the junction kept 7 bases outside the gene matches. The length of the CDR3 is 17 residues. CDR3 DNA: TGTGCCAGCAGCCAAGTGAAGGGGGCCTTGAGCAATCAGCCCCAGCATTTT. Its protein is CASSQVKGALSNQPQHF.